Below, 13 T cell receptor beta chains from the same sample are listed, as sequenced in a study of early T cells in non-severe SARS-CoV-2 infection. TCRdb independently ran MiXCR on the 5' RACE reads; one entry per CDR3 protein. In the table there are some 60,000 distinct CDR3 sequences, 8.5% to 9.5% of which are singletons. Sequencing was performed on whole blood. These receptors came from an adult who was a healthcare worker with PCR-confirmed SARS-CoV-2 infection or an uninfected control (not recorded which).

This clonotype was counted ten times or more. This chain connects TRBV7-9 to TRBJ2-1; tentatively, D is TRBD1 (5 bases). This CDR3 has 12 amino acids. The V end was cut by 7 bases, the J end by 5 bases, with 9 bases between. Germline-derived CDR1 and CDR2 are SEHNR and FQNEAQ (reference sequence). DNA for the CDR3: TGTGCCAGCATAGACAGAAACAATGAGCAGTTCTTC. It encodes CASIDRNNEQFF.

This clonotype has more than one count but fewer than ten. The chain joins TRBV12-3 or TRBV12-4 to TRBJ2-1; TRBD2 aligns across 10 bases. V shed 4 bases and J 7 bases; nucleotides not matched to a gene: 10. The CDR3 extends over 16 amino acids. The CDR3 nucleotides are TGTGCCAGCAGTTCACCCATAGCGGGGGGCCCTAATGAGCAGTTCTTC. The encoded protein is CASSSPIAGGPNEQFF.

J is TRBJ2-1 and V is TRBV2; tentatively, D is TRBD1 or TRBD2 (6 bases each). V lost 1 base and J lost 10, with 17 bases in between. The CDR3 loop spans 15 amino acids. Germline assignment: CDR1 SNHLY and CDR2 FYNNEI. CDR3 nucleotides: TGTGCCAGCAGTGAAGAGGGGGGCCCATGGGCGGAGCAGTTCTTC. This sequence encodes CASSEEGGPWAEQFF.

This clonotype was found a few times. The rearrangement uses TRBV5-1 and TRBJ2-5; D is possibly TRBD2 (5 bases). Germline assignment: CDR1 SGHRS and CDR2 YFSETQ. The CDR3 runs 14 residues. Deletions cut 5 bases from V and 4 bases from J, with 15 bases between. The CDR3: CASSNGVDSETQYF. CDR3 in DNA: TGCGCCAGCAGTAACGGGGTTGATTCAGAGACCCAGTACTTC.

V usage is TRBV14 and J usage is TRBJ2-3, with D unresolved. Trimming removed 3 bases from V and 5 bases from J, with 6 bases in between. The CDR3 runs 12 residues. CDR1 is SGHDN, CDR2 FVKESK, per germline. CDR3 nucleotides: TGTGCCAGCAGCCAGCTAAAAGATACGCAGTATTTT. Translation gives CASSQLKDTQYF. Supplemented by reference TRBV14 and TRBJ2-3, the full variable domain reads EAGVTQFPSHSVIEKGQTVTLRCDPISGHDNLYWYRRVMGKEIKFLLHFVKESKQDESGMPNNRFLAERTGGTYSTLKVQPAELEDSGVYFCASSQLKDTQYFGPGTRLTVL.

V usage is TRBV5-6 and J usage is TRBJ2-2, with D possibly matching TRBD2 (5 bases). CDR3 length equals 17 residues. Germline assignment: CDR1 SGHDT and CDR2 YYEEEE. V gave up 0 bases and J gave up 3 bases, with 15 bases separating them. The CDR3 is CASSLARLAADTGELFF. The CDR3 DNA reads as TGTGCCAGCAGCTTGGCACGTCTGGCAGCGGACACCGGGGAGCTGTTTTTT.

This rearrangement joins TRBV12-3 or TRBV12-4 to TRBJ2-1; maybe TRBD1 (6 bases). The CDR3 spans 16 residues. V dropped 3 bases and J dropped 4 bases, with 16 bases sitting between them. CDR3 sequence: CASSLSRQVFYNEQFF. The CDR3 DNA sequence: TGTGCCAGCAGTTTGAGCCGACAGGTGTTTTACAATGAGCAGTTCTTC.

This CDR3 reads CASSYAEGGSPLHF. In DNA, the CDR3 is TGTGCCAGCAGTTACGCGGAAGGGGGATCACCCCTCCACTTT. The chain carries TRBV6-5 and TRBJ1-6; D possibly corresponds to TRBD1 (6 bases). This CDR3 comprises 14 residues. The germline V and J ends were trimmed by 2 bases and 10 bases, with 12 bases remaining between them. The germline V gene encodes CDR1 MNHEY and CDR2 SVGAGI.

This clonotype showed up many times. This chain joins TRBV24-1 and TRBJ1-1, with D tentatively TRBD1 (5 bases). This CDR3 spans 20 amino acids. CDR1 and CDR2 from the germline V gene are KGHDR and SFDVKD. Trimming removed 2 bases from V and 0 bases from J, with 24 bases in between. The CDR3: CATSDSNAAGTQGLNTEAFF. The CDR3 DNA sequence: TGTGCCACCAGTGATTCCAACGCGGCCGGGACCCAAGGCCTGAACACTGAAGCTTTCTTT.

The CDR3 nucleotides read TGTGCCAGCAGAACTGAGCAGGGGGCAAGCTCCTACAATGAGCAGTTCTTC. Its protein is CASRTEQGASSYNEQFF. The chain links TRBV6-1 to TRBJ2-1; 8 bases map to TRBD1. The CDR3 has 17 residues. Germline lookup yields CDR1 MNHNS and CDR2 SASEGT. The V and J ends lost 6 bases and 0 bases, in that order; junction bases with no gene match: 10.

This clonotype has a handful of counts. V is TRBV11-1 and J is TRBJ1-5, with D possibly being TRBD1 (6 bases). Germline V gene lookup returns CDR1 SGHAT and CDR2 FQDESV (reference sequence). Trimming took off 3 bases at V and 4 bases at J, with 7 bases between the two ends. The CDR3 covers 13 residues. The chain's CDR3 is CASSLDRNQPQHF. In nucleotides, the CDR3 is TGTGCCAGCAGCTTGGACAGAAATCAGCCCCAGCATTTT.

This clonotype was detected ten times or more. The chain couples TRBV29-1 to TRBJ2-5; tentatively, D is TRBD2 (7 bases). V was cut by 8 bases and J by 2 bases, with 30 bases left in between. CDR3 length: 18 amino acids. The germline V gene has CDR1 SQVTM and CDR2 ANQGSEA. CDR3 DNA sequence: TGCAGCCCCACGACCCCGGGGGGCTTAGGAAAAACACAAGAGACCCAGTACTTC. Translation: CSPTTPGGLGKTQETQYF.

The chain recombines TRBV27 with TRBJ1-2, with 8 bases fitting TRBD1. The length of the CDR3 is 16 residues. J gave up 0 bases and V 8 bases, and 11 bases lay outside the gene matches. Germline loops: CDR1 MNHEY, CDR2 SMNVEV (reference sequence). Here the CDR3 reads CASSGTGVKTNYGYTF. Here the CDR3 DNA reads TGTGCCAGCTCGGGGACAGGAGTAAAGACTAACTATGGCTACACCTTC.